This TCR beta chain derives from a study of regulatory T cells in long-lasting Graves disease. As for time point: newly diagnosed GD, antithyroid drugs for less than 3 months. Extracted PBMC RNA gave rise to the TCR library. This CDR3 region has 15 residues. V dropped 3 bases and J dropped 2 bases, with 15 bases sitting between them. The germline CDR1 and CDR2 sequences are DFQATT and SNEGSKA (reference sequence). Arm-PCR of CDR3 regions and iRepertoire HTBI primers were the basis on which TCR beta libraries were built. Each CDR3 protein is one row after TCRdb ran MiXCR on the multiplex PCR reads. The table shows around 480,000 distinct CDR3 sequences, with about 17% occurring only once. These sequences were also reported in another study, on T cells in Graves' hyperthyroidism and ophthalmopathy.

This material consisted of peripheral blood mononuclear cells (PBMCs), taken at new diagnosis, from a patient treated with antithyroid drugs. This chain links TRBV20-1 with TRBJ2-3, with D perhaps TRBD1 or TRBD2 (5 bases each). This sequence originates from a man in his forties with Graves disease. The DNA of the CDR3 is TGCAGTGCTAGTATGACAGCGGCGACCACAGATACGCAGTATTTT. Amino acids: CSASMTAATTDTQYF.